This entry lists 16 T cell receptor beta chains sequenced from one sample in a study of Ad26.COV2.S vaccination and SARS-CoV-2 variants. Sample treatment: around 19 received Ad26.COV2.S at low or high dose, single or two shots; roughly 5 received placebo; per-sample allocation not given. Repertoires come from day 63 after the first vaccine or placebo injection. The protocol was immunoSEQ multiplex PCR, while the TCRdb copy is restricted to in-frame clones and leaves out a portion. The sample contains around 320,000 clones, around 86% of which appear only once. The sequencing used peripheral blood, collected in a trial of Ad26.COV2.S vaccine versus placebo. Receptor source: a person aged 18 to 59 who received the Ad26.COV2.S COVID-19 vaccine or a placebo.

CDR3 loop: CASSSLAAVKQYF. The CDR3 DNA follows: TGTGCCAGCAGCTCCCTAGCGGCGGTGAAGCAGTATTTT. The V and J genes are TRBV7-2 and TRBJ2-3; 7 bases line up with TRBD2. Trimming removed 4 bases from V and 11 bases from J; junction bases left unmatched: 9. The CDR3 totals 13 residues. CDR1 is SGHTA and CDR2 is FQGNSA in the germline V gene.

V and J are TRBV3-1 (or the pseudogene TRBV3-2) and TRBJ2-1; TRBD2 matches at 7 bases. Germline V gives CDR1 LGHDT, CDR2 YNNKEL (reference sequence). V trimming: 8 bases; J trimming: 4 bases; junction bases outside the gene matches: 8. The CDR3 length is 14 residues. CDR3 region: CASGRLAEYNEQFF. The CDR3 nucleotides are TGTGCCAGCGGACGCCTAGCGGAATACAATGAGCAGTTCTTC.

V is TRBV30 and J is TRBJ1-6; D is possibly TRBD1 (5 bases). This CDR3 contains 15 residues. CDR1 is GTSNPN, CDR2 SVGIG, per germline (reference sequence). Trimming left V 0 bases short and J 8 bases short, with 14 bases between. The CDR3 nucleotides are TGTGCCTGGAGTGTACAATGGCAGGGTCATTCACCCCTCCACTTT. This encodes CAWSVQWQGHSPLHF.

V gene TRBV4-2 combines with J gene TRBJ2-1; 16 bases match TRBD2. CDR1 and CDR2 (germline): LGHNA, YNFKEQ. The junction had 2 bases not matched to a gene; V was cut back by 0 bases and J by 6 bases. This CDR3 is 17 amino acids long. The DNA for the CDR3 is TGTGCCAGCAGCCAAGAAGGGACTAGCGGGGGGGCCAATGAGCAGTTCTTC. It codes for CASSQEGTSGGANEQFF.

The chain carries TRBV30 and TRBJ1-2, with TRBD1 matching 11 bases. Germline V CDR1 and CDR2: GTSNPN, SVGIG (reference sequence). V lost 2 bases and J lost 8; bases outside the gene matches: 10. The CDR3 covers 15 residues. CDR3 sequence reads: CAWSTPGQGAGGYTF. DNA for the CDR3: TGTGCCTGGAGTACTCCTGGACAGGGGGCGGGGGGCTACACCTTC.

This sequence joins TRBV6-5 and TRBJ2-7, with D perhaps given as TRBD1 or TRBD2 (5 bases each). Germline CDR1 and CDR2: MNHEY and SVGAGI. The CDR3 runs to 14 residues. V was trimmed by 8 bases and J by 2 bases, leaving 16 bases between them. The chain's CDR3 is CASGLGDGAYEQYF. The CDR3 DNA reads TGTGCCAGCGGCCTGGGGGACGGAGCCTACGAGCAGTACTTC.

This chain joins TRBV7-3 and TRBJ2-7, with 10 bases that match TRBD2. Germline CDR1 and CDR2: SGHTA and FQGTGA. This CDR3 is built from 14 residues. The trim removed 5 bases at V and 3 bases at J, leaving 4 bases unmatched. As DNA, the CDR3 is TGTGCCAGCAGCCTTCTAGCGGGGGACTACGAGCAGTACTTC. It encodes CASSLLAGDYEQYF.

The chain combines TRBV7-3 with TRBJ2-3; 10 positions agree with TRBD1. The CDR3 has 16 residues. V was pared by 0 bases and J by 5 bases, with 5 bases of the junction left unmatched. The V gene's germline CDR1 is SGHTA and CDR2 FQGTGA. The CDR3: CASSLTGTGALDTQYF. For the CDR3, the DNA is TGTGCCAGCAGCTTAACGGGGACAGGGGCTCTAGATACGCAGTATTTT.

The CDR3 protein is CASMRSLSYEQYF. The CDR3 coding sequence is TGTGCCAGCATGAGATCCCTCTCCTACGAGCAGTACTTC. The chain recombines TRBV27 with TRBJ2-7; the D is unclear. Germline CDR1 reads MNHEY; CDR2 reads SMNVEV (reference sequence). V lost 7 bases to trimming and J lost 0 bases, with 10 bases between them. This CDR3 is 13 amino acids long.

The V gene is TRBV4-2, the J gene TRBJ1-2; TRBD1 might be the D (5 bases). The germline V gene encodes CDR1 LGHNA and CDR2 YNFKEQ. The germline V and J ends were trimmed by 2 bases and 3 bases, with 10 bases remaining between them. This CDR3 region has 14 residues. The CDR3 is CASSQRQGDYGYTF. The CDR3 DNA is TGTGCCAGCAGCCAAAGGCAGGGAGACTATGGCTACACCTTC.

This clone was counted a few times. The V gene is TRBV4-1, the J gene TRBJ1-2; D is undetermined. V shed 2 bases and J shed 0 bases, with 10 bases lying between them. The V gene's germline CDR1 is MGHRA and CDR2 YSYEKL. The CDR3 covers 15 residues. CDR3 sequence reads: CASSQLRVSNYGYTF. DNA of the CDR3: TGCGCCAGCAGCCAACTAAGGGTGTCTAACTATGGCTACACCTTC.

Only one count was recorded for this clone. The CDR3 DNA is TGTGCCAGCAGCTTGACAGGGGGCGGAGAGACCCAGTACTTC. Encoded protein: CASSLTGGGETQYF. V and J are TRBV7-3 and TRBJ2-5; 10 positions agree with TRBD1. CDR3 length: 14 residues. Trimming cost V 3 bases and J 4 bases; bases outside gene matches: 2. The germline gives CDR1 SGHTA, CDR2 FQGTGA. Complete variable domain (other parts from reference TRBV7-3 and TRBJ2-5): GAGVSQTPSNKVTEKGKYVELRCDPISGHTALYWYRQSLGQGPEFLIYFQGTGAADDSGLPNDRFFAVRPEGSVSTLKIQRTERGDSAVYLCASSLTGGGETQYFGPGTRLLVL.

This sequence joins TRBV7-8 and TRBJ1-5; the D is unclear. This CDR3 is built from 15 residues. Looked up from germline, CDR1 is SGHVS and CDR2 is FQNEAQ. Trimming shortened V by 7 bases and J by 3 bases, and 16 bases separated the two germline ends. CDR3 residues: CASTSLRGINQPQHF. The CDR3 DNA is TGTGCCAGCACCTCCCTCAGAGGTATCAATCAGCCCCAGCATTTT.

The CDR3 spells CATSREPRDEQFF. DNA for the CDR3: TGTGCCACCAGCAGAGAACCAAGGGATGAGCAGTTCTTC. The chain employs TRBV15 and TRBJ2-1; D remains ambiguous. In germline, CDR1 is LNHNV, CDR2 YYDKDF (reference sequence). V was pared by 0 bases and J by 8 bases, with 8 bases between. This CDR3 contains 13 residues.

The chain links TRBV5-6 to TRBJ1-1; no firm D call. CDR1 SGHDT and CDR2 YYEEEE come from the germline V gene. The CDR3 totals 12 residues. V lost 2 bases and J 3 bases, leaving 5 bases between the germline ends. Here the CDR3 reads CASSFRDTEAFF. DNA of the CDR3: TGTGCCAGCAGCTTCCGGGACACTGAAGCTTTCTTT.

The chain has TRBV6-6 and TRBJ2-7; 8 positions match TRBD2. Germline CDR1 and CDR2: MNHNY and SVGAGI (reference sequence). Trimming removed 6 bases from V and 6 bases from J; junction bases left unmatched: 7. The CDR3 is 13 amino acids. The CDR3 DNA is TGTGCCAGCAGCCTGGACAGCGGGGGCGAGCAGTACTTC. It encodes CASSLDSGGEQYF.